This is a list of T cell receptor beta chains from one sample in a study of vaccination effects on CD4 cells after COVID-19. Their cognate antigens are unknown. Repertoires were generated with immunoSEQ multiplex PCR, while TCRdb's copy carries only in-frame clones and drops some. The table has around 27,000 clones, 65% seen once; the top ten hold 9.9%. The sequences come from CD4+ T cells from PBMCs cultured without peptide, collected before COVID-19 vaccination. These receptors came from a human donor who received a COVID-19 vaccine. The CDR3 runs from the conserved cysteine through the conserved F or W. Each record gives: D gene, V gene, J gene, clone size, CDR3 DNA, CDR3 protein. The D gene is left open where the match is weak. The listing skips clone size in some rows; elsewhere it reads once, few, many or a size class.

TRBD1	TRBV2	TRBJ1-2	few	TGTGCCAGCCTCACAGACCAATTTACAGGGGAATATGGCTACACCTTC	CASLTDQFTGEYGYTF
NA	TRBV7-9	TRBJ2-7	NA	TGTGCCAGCAGCTTAGAACGGGAGAAACCCTACGAGCAGTACTTC	CASSLEREKPYEQYF
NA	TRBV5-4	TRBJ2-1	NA	TGTGCCAGCAGCCGCTTCTCCGTCCGAGGCGATGAGCAGTTCTTC	CASSRFSVRGDEQFF
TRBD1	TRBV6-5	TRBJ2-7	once	TGTGCCAGCAGTTACTCAGGACAGGGATACGAGCAGTACTTC	CASSYSGQGYEQYF
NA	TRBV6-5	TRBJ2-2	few	TGTGCCAGCAGGCCTCGCAGGGCCGGGGAGCTGTTTTTT	CASRPRRAGELFF
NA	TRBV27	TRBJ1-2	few	TGTGCCAGCAGTGGCCCAAACTATGGCTACACCTTC	CASSGPNYGYTF
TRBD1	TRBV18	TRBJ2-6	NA	TGTGCCAGCTCACAGACCGGGACAGCCTTCTCTGGGGCCAACGTCCTGACTTTC	CASSQTGTAFSGANVLTF
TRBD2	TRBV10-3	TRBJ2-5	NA	TGTGCCATTTCAGCGGGACAAGAGACCCAGTACTTC	CAISAGQETQYF
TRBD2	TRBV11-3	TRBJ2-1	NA	TGTGCCAGCAGCCTCGGACTAGCGAACGAGCAGTTCTTC	CASSLGLANEQFF
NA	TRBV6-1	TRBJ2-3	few	TGTGCCAGCAGTGAAGGGGGGGCGGTTTGGACAGATACGCAGTATTTT	CASSEGGAVWTDTQYF
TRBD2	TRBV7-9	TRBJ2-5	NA	TGTGCCAGCAACCCTAGCGGGGGGCAAGAGACCCAGTACTTC	CASNPSGGQETQYF
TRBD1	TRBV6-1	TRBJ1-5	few	TGTGCCAGCAGTGAAGTATCAGGGGGAAATCAGCCCCAGCATTTT	CASSEVSGGNQPQHF
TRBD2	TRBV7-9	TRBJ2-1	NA	TGTGCCAGCAGCTTAGTGGGGGGGGCCTACAATGAGCAGTTCTTC	CASSLVGGAYNEQFF
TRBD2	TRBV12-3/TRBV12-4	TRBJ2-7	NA	TGTGCCAGCAGTATGGGACTAGCCCGAGCAATGAACTTC	CASSMGLARAMNF
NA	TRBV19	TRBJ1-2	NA	TGTGCCAGTAGCGCCCGGGACGGGTCCTATGGCTACACCTTC	CASSARDGSYGYTF
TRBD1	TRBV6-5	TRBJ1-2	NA	TGTGCCAGCAGTCGTGGTGAGGGGGCCTATGGCTACACCTTC	CASSRGEGAYGYTF
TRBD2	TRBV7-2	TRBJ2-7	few	TGTGCCAGCAGCTTATTACTAGCGGGAGCGGTGCAGTACTTC	CASSLLLAGAVQYF
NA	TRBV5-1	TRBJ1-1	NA	TGCGCCAGCAGCTTGGAGGTTTCCGGGGGCACTGAAGCTTTCTTT	CASSLEVSGGTEAFF
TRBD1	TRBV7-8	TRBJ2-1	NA	TGTGCCAGCAGCTTGACGGACAGGTACGATGAGCAGTTCTTC	CASSLTDRYDEQFF
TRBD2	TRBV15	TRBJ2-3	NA	TGTGCCACCCCGGGACTAGACACAGATACGCAGTATTTT	CATPGLDTDTQYF
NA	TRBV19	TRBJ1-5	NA	TGTGCCAGTAGTATCAGAGACACTAGCAATCAGCCCCAGCATTTT	CASSIRDTSNQPQHF
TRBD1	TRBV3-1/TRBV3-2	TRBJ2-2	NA	TGTGCCAGCAGCCAAGGGGGACAGGGGTCCTACACCGGGGAGCTGTTTTTT	CASSQGGQGSYTGELFF
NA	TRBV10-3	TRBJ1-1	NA	TGTGCCATCAGCGCGGCCTCCCAGAACACTGAAGCTTTCTTT	CAISAASQNTEAFF
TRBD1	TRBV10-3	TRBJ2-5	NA	TGTGCCATCAGTGACAGCAGGACAGGGGCTAAGGAGACCCAGTACTTC	CAISDSRTGAKETQYF
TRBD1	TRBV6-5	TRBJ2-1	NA	TGTGCCAGCAGACCCGGGACAGTAAATGAGCAGTTCTTC	CASRPGTVNEQFF
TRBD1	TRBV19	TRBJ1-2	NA	TGTGCCAGTAGTGTACCGCAGGGGACAGGGAGAATTGACTATGGCTACACCTTC	CASSVPQGTGRIDYGYTF
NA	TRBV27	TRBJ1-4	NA	TGTGCCAGCAGTTTATCGATGGGCATGGAAAAACTGTTTTTT	CASSLSMGMEKLFF
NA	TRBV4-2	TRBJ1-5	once	TGTGCCAGCAGTCCGTGGCCGGGGAGCAATCAGCCCCAGCATTTT	CASSPWPGSNQPQHF
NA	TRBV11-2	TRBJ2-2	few	TGTGCCAGCAGCTTAGAGGATCGGAGGGTGCGCACCGGGGAGCTGTTTTTT	CASSLEDRRVRTGELFF
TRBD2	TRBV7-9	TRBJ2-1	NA	TGTGCCAGCAGCTTAGGGGGGACGACTAGCGGGGGGAGCTACAATGAGCAGTTCTTC	CASSLGGTTSGGSYNEQFF
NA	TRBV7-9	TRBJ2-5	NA	TGTGCCAGCAGCCCCGGTTACGTCCAGTACTTC	CASSPGYVQYF
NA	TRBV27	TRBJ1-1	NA	TGTGCCAGCAGTTTAAGGGGACTTATGAACACTGAAGCTTTCTTT	CASSLRGLMNTEAFF
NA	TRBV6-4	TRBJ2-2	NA	TGTGCCAGCAGTGACTCGAGCACCGGGGAGCTGTTTTTT	CASSDSSTGELFF
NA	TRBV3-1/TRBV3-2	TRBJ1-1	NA	TGTGCCAGCAGCCAGTTCGGGGGGCGGACTGAAGCTTTCTTT	CASSQFGGRTEAFF
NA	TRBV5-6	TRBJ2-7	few	TGTGCCAGCAGCTTGGGCGGGATGGGGGAGCAGTACTTC	CASSLGGMGEQYF
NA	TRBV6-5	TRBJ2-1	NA	TGTGCCAGCAGAAGGACCGGGGGGCCTGAGCAGTTCTTC	CASRRTGGPEQFF
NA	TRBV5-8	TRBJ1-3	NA	TGTGCCAGCAGCCTCGGGGACACGGGAAACACCATATATTTT	CASSLGDTGNTIYF
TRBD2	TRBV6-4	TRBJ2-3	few	TGTGCCAGCAGTGACTCGAGCGGGGGGGCAGATACGCAGTATTTT	CASSDSSGGADTQYF
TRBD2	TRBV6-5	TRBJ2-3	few	TGTGCCAGCAGTTCCCTCTCTAGCGGGTACACAGATACGCAGTATTTT	CASSSLSSGYTDTQYF
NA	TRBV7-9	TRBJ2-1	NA	TGTGCCAGCAGCTTCCCATTGCAGCTGTCCTACAATGAGCAGTTCTTC	CASSFPLQLSYNEQFF
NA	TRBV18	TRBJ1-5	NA	TGTGCCAGCTCACCCCGGGAAGGTGTATTGGAGCCCCAGCATTTT	CASSPREGVLEPQHF
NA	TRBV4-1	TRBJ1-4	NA	TGCGCCAGCAGCCAGGGGGAGCGTAATGAAAAACTGTTTTTT	CASSQGERNEKLFF
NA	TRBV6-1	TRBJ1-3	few	TGTGCCAGCAGTGAATGGAGAGGGACCGGAAACACCATATATTTT	CASSEWRGTGNTIYF
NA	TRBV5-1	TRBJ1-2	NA	TGCGCCAGCAGCTTGGAACCAGGGGCAACCTATGGCTACACCTTC	CASSLEPGATYGYTF
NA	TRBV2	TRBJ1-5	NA	TGTGCCAGCAGTGAAGCGGAGGCAGGCCATCAGCCCCAGCATTTT	CASSEAEAGHQPQHF
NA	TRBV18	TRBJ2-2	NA	TGTGCCAGCTCACCACAGGGGGCCGGGGAGCTGTTTTTT	CASSPQGAGELFF
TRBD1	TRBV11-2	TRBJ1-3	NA	TGTGCCAGCAGAGACAGGGCTGGAAACACCATATATTTT	CASRDRAGNTIYF
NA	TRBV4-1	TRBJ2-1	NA	TGCGCCAGCAGCCCCTTTGAGGGGATTAGCAATGAGCAGTTCTTC	CASSPFEGISNEQFF
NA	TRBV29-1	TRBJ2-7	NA	TGCAGCGTTGAGGAGGGGCACTCCTACGAGCAGTACTTC	CSVEEGHSYEQYF
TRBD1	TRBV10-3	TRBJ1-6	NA	TGTGCCATCAGTGGGACAGGGGATTACTCTTCACCCCTCCACTTT	CAISGTGDYSSPLHF
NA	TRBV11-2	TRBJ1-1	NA	TGTGCCAGCAGCTTAGCCCGCCGAGGGATGAACACTGAAGCTTTCTTT	CASSLARRGMNTEAFF
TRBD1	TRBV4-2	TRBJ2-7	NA	TGTGCCAGCAGCCAAAGTTCGGGCAGGGGGACCTACGAGCAGTACTTC	CASSQSSGRGTYEQYF
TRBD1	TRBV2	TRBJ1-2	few	TGTGCCAGCAATACGGACAGGGAGGGTGGCTACACCTTC	CASNTDREGGYTF
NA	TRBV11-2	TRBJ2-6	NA	TGTGCCAGCAGCTTAGTTTGGGGGGCGGGGGCCAACGTCCTGACTTTC	CASSLVWGAGANVLTF
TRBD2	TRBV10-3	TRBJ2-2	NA	TGTGCCATCCGGACTAGCGGGAGGGCCGGACCCGGGGAGCTGTTTTTT	CAIRTSGRAGPGELFF
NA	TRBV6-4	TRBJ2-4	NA	TGTGCCAGCAGATGGACAGCGCAACTAGCCAAAAACATTCAGTACTTC	CASRWTAQLAKNIQYF
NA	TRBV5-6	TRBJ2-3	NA	TGTGCCAGCAGCTACATTGGTCGCACAGATACGCAGTATTTT	CASSYIGRTDTQYF
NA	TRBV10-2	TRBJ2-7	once	TGCGCCAGCAGTGTGGTCACGCACTACGAGCAGTACTTC	CASSVVTHYEQYF
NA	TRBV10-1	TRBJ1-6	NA	TGCGCCAGCAGCGTCGGACAGCAGAATTCACCCCTCCACTTT	CASSVGQQNSPLHF